The next 20 T cell receptor beta chains were all read from a single sample in a study of blood T cell repertoires in COVID-19. Assay used: immunoSEQ multiplex PCR; TCRdb lists only in-frame clones, some missing. This table holds around 230,000 clones, approximately 88% found once. Sequencing was done on a sample of PBMCs or T cells enriched from blood (not recorded which). All receptors derive from a woman aged 40 to 55 with acute COVID-19.

This clone has a handful of counts. The J gene is TRBJ1-2, the V gene TRBV19; 8 bases are shared with TRBD1. The CDR3 is made up of 16 amino acids. V lost 1 base to trimming and J lost 5 bases; unmatched junction nucleotides: 9. CDR1 is LNHDA, CDR2 SQIVND, per germline (reference sequence). CDR3 protein: CASSIGVTGGSYGYTF. CDR3 sequence (DNA): TGTGCCAGTAGTATAGGGGTAACAGGGGGGAGTTATGGCTACACCTTC. Variable domain in full (rest from reference TRBV19 and TRBJ1-2): DGGITQSPKYLFRKEGQNVTLSCEQNLNHDAMYWYRQDPGQGLRLIYYSQIVNDFQKGDIAEGYSVSREKKESFPLTVTSAQKNPTAFYLCASSIGVTGGSYGYTFGSGTRLTVV.

This sequence joins TRBV7-9 and TRBJ1-4; D is ambiguous. The V gene lost 4 bases and the J gene lost 6 bases, with 15 bases spanning the gap. The CDR3 consists of 15 residues. Germline CDR1 SEHNR, CDR2 FQNEAQ (reference sequence). CDR3 coding DNA: TGTGCCAGCAGCTCCGTGGCCCCCCTGGATGAAAAACTGTTTTTT. Translated, it gives CASSSVAPLDEKLFF.

This clone was picked up a small number of times. The rearrangement links TRBV6-2 or TRBV6-3 to TRBJ2-2; TRBD1 matches at 9 bases. CDR3 length equals 16 residues. CDR1 MNHEY and CDR2 SVGEGT come from the germline V gene. J lost 4 bases, V lost 5 bases, and 8 bases had no gene match. CDR3: CASSPPGQGLTGELFF. The DNA of the CDR3 is TGTGCCAGCAGTCCACCGGGACAGGGCCTCACCGGGGAGCTGTTTTTT.

This chain links TRBV7-9 with TRBJ2-5; D uncertain. This CDR3 has 13 residues. From germline, CDR1 is SEHNR and CDR2 FQNEAQ (reference sequence). Trimming took 5 bases from V and 5 from J, leaving 12 bases between them. In DNA form, the CDR3 reads TGTGCCAGCAGCCCCAACAACCGCGAGACCCAGTACTTC. Its protein product is CASSPNNRETQYF.

The rearrangement uses TRBV29-1 and TRBJ2-2, with 8 bases that match TRBD1. Germline V gene sequence: CDR1 SQVTM, CDR2 ANQGSEA. CDR3 size: 13 residues. J was trimmed by 2 bases and V by 7 bases; bases with no gene match: 3. CDR3 loop: CSAGTGNTGELFF. The CDR3 DNA reads as TGCAGCGCCGGGACAGGCAACACCGGGGAGCTGTTTTTT.

The chain is built from TRBV5-6 and TRBJ1-6; TRBD1 aligns across 10 bases. Germline V gene data show CDR1 as SGHDT and CDR2 as YYEEEE. V shed 5 bases, J shed 5 bases, and the junction held 4 bases outside the gene matches. The CDR3 is 15 amino acids. CDR3: CASRLTGGNNSPLHF. The DNA of the CDR3 is TGTGCCAGCAGGCTGACAGGGGGCAATAATTCACCCCTCCACTTT. The complete variable domain, with remaining parts taken from reference TRBV5-6 and TRBJ1-6, reads DAGVTQSPTHLIKTRGQQVTLRCSPKSGHDTVSWYQQALGQGPQFIFQYYEEEERQRGNFPDRFSGHQFPNYSSELNVNALLLGDSALYLCASRLTGGNNSPLHFGNGTRLTVT.

This rearrangement joins TRBV5-4 to TRBJ2-7; 9 positions agree with TRBD1. CDR3 length equals 15 residues. Trimming at V came to 1 base and at J to 5 bases, leaving 7 bases not matched to a gene. CDR1 is SGHNT and CDR2 is YYREEE in the germline V gene (reference sequence). CDR3 in DNA: TGTGCCAGCAGCTTGTGGACAGGGGTTGGAGACGAGCAGTACTTC. Protein product: CASSLWTGVGDEQYF.

This clone was detected a few times. The chain couples TRBV18 to TRBJ1-2, with D unclear. Trimming took 3 bases from V and 2 from J, leaving 13 bases between them. The CDR3 covers 15 residues. Germline V gives CDR1 KGHSH, CDR2 LQKENI. CDR3 bases: TGTGCCAGCTCACCGTCTTCGGGGTCCAACTATGGCTACACCTTC. It translates to CASSPSSGSNYGYTF.

This sequence joins TRBV7-2 and TRBJ2-1, with 9 bases matching TRBD2. The length of the CDR3 is 16 residues. The ends lost 5 bases at V and 2 bases at J; junction bases unmatched: 7. The V gene's germline CDR1 is SGHTA and CDR2 FQGNSA. CDR3 amino acids: CASSPSSGGTYNEQFF. The CDR3 DNA is TGTGCCAGCAGCCCCTCCAGCGGGGGGACCTACAATGAGCAGTTCTTC. Full variable domain (missing parts from reference TRBV7-2 and TRBJ2-1): GAGVSQSPSNKVTEKGKDVELRCDPISGHTALYWYRQSLGQGLEFLIYFQGNSAPDKSGLPSDRFSAERTGGSVSTLTIQRTQQEDSAVYLCASSPSSGGTYNEQFFGPGTRLTVL.

The chain uses TRBV5-5 and TRBJ2-2; possible D gene TRBD2, 5 bases. Trimming shortened V by 4 bases and J by 6 bases, and 7 bases separated the two germline ends. Germline values: CDR1 SGHKS, CDR2 YYEKEE (reference sequence). The CDR3 is made up of 12 amino acids. CDR3 in amino acids: CASSVGAGELFF. DNA for the CDR3: TGTGCCAGCAGCGTGGGAGCCGGGGAGCTGTTTTTT.

The chain uses TRBV2 and TRBJ2-2; 7 nucleotides match TRBD2. With 3 bases clipped from V and 2 bases from J, the junction kept 9 bases outside the gene matches. Germline lookup yields CDR1 SNHLY and CDR2 FYNNEI. The CDR3 is 17 residues long. CDR3 region: CASSEGWLAVNTGELFF. In DNA form, the CDR3 reads TGTGCCAGCAGTGAGGGTTGGCTAGCGGTTAACACCGGGGAGCTGTTTTTT.

The rearrangement joins TRBV5-1 to TRBJ1-1, with a weak D call TRBD1 (5 bases). Germline V lookup: CDR1 SGHRS, CDR2 YFSETQ. Trimming left V 4 bases short and J 2 bases short, with 12 bases between. The CDR3 totals 14 residues. This CDR3 is CASSPRQTNTEAFF. In DNA form, the CDR3 reads TGCGCCAGCAGCCCCCGACAGACAAACACTGAAGCTTTCTTT.

V is TRBV4-1 and J is TRBJ1-1; D is possibly TRBD1 (5 bases). V lost 1 base and J lost 0, with 9 bases in between. Germline V gene sequence: CDR1 MGHRA, CDR2 YSYEKL. The CDR3 runs to 15 residues. CDR3 DNA sequence: TGCGCCAGCAGCCAAGCTCAGGGCCTGAACACTGAAGCTTTCTTT. It translates to CASSQAQGLNTEAFF.

The chain has TRBV14 and TRBJ2-2; TRBD2 agrees at 8 bases. V shed 4 bases, J shed 8 bases, and the junction held 12 bases outside the gene matches. Per the germline V gene, CDR1 is SGHDN and CDR2 is FVKESK. The CDR3 length is 16 residues. CDR3 amino acids: CASSPWRGVQDGELFF. The CDR3 bases are TGTGCCAGCAGCCCATGGCGGGGGGTTCAGGATGGGGAGCTGTTTTTT.

The chain carries TRBV18 and TRBJ1-1; TRBD1 matches 7 bases. CDR3 length: 13 residues. The junction had 6 bases not matched to a gene; V was cut back by 4 bases and J by 7 bases. Germline lookup yields CDR1 KGHSH and CDR2 LQKENI. CDR3 DNA sequence: TGTGCCAGCTCACAGGACAGGAGGAATGAAGCTTTCTTT. Protein sequence: CASSQDRRNEAFF.

On this clone: This specimen includes other DNA sequences encoding the same CDR3. This chain joins TRBV7-2 and TRBJ2-5; D remains unclear. Germline assignment: CDR1 SGHTA and CDR2 FQGNSA. The CDR3 covers 11 residues. The V and J ends lost 5 bases and 5 bases respectively, with 6 bases between them. DNA for the CDR3: TGTGCCAGCAGCCCCCGGGAGACCCAGTACTTC. Residues: CASSPRETQYF.

J is TRBJ1-3 and V is TRBV6-5; TRBD1 aligns across 8 bases. Germline loops: CDR1 MNHEY, CDR2 SVGAGI. The V and J ends lost 6 bases and 2 bases, in that order; junction bases with no gene match: 3. CDR3 length equals 14 residues. The CDR3 region is CASRAGGTGNTIYF. CDR3 DNA: TGTGCCAGCAGGGCAGGGGGCACTGGAAACACCATATATTTT.

The rearrangement links TRBV18 to TRBJ2-5; possibly TRBD2 for D (5 bases). V gave up 7 bases and J gave up 2 bases, with 26 bases separating them. CDR1 is KGHSH and CDR2 is LQKENI in the germline V gene. CDR3 size: 18 residues. The CDR3: CASCSLPPGKSGQETQYF. The CDR3 DNA reads as TGTGCCAGCTGCTCCCTACCCCCCGGGAAGAGTGGGCAAGAGACCCAGTACTTC.

The chain couples TRBV7-2 to TRBJ1-4, with a weak D call TRBD1 (5 bases). The CDR3 runs 15 residues. Germline assignment: CDR1 SGHTA and CDR2 FQGNSA. Trimming took off 2 bases at V and 8 bases at J, with 15 bases between the two ends. The CDR3 loop reads CASSLNGRVEEKLFF. CDR3 nucleotides: TGTGCCAGCAGCTTAAATGGCAGGGTGGAAGAAAAACTGTTTTTT.

The chain employs TRBV5-1 and TRBJ1-1, with a tentative D call TRBD1 (5 bases). Germline V CDR1 and CDR2: SGHRS, YFSETQ. This CDR3 region has 16 residues. The V gene lost 0 bases and the J gene lost 1 base, with 13 bases spanning the gap. The CDR3 DNA is TGCGCCAGCAGCTTGGGTCCCCAGGGTCAGAACACTGAAGCTTTCTTT. It codes for CASSLGPQGQNTEAFF.